This T cell receptor (beta chain) is from a study of cytomegalovirus exposure and HLA in healthy donors. The CDR3 loop spans 16 amino acids. Germline loops: CDR1 SQVTM, CDR2 ANQGSEA. V lost 4 bases and J lost 5, with 23 bases in between. It was with 60 Vbeta and 13 Jbeta primers that the PCR ran. Per the original data handling: Per a later analysis, the number of unique TCR beta chains was some 80 million, of which around 9.9 million were shared. Produced via immunoSEQ multiplex PCR; TCRdb's table is partial and in-frame only. The DNA was the basis for D and trimming; V, J and clone size are from that table. Found here are 80,000 to 130,000 clones, around 84% of them singletons; the top ten hold more than 0.95%. With regard to this clone: Its antigen is undetermined.

Study results and limitations: As a later analysis revealed, most CMV-associated TCR beta chains appeared HLA-restricted. Researchers reportedly found TCR beta sequences accurately predicted most subjects' HLA-A and HLA-B alleles.

The J gene is TRBJ2-5, the V gene TRBV29-1; D perhaps matches TRBD1 (7 bases). The source of this sequence is a woman between 18 and 29 years old in good health and CMV-seronegative. The sequencing sample was made of PBMCs. CDR3 nucleotide sequence: TGCAGCGTTGGGGCTCGGGGGACAGCTGATGGGGAGACCCAGTACTTC. Its translation is CSVGARGTADGETQYF.